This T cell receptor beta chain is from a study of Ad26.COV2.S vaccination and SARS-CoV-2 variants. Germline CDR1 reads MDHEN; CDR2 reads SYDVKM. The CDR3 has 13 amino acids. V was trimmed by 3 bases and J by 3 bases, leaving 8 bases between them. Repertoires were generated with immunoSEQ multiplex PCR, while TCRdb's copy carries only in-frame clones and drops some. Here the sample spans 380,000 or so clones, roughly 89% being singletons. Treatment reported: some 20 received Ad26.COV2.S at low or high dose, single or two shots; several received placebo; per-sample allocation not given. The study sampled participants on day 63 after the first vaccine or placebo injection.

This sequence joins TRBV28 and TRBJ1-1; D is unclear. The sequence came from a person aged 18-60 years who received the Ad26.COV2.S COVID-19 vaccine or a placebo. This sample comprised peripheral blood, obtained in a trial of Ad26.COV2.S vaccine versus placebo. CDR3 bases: TGTGCCAGCAGTTTCCCCGGGGACACTGAAGCTTTCTTT. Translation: CASSFPGDTEAFF. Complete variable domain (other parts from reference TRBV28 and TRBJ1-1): DVKVTQSSRYLVKRTGEKVFLECVQDMDHENMFWYRQDPGLGLRLIYFSYDVKMKEKGDIPEGYSVSREKKERFSLILESASTNQTSMYLCASSFPGDTEAFFGQGTRLTVV.